A selection of T cell receptor beta chains follows, all from one sample in a study of cytomegalovirus exposure and HLA in healthy donors. Clones were sequenced by immunoSEQ multiplex PCR, and TCRdb holds only the in-frame ones, with some missing. This table has about 190,000 clones, roughly four fifths appearing once. The sample consisted of PBMCs. Source of these receptors: a man aged 18 to 29 in good health and CMV-seronegative. The CDR3 runs from the conserved cysteine through the conserved F or W. The D gene is left open where the match is weak. Not all rows give a size; the values are once, few, many and, for expanded clones, a class.

V gene	D gene	J gene	clone size	CDR3 DNA	CDR3 protein
TRBV29-1	TRBD2	TRBJ2-3	.	TGCAGCGTTTCGGCACTAGCGGGAGTGGGCGATACGCAGTATTTT	CSVSALAGVGDTQYF
TRBV14	.	TRBJ2-3	.	TGTGCCAGCAGCCAAGTCGGGTCCCCCGGTACGCAGTATTTT	CASSQVGSPGTQYF
TRBV28	.	TRBJ2-2	.	TGTGCCAGCAGTTTCAGGACCCGGGGCACCGGGGAGCTGTTTTTT	CASSFRTRGTGELFF
TRBV4-1	.	TRBJ2-2	.	TGCGCCAGCAGCCAGCCGGCAGGGTCTGGGGAGCTGTTTTTT	CASSQPAGSGELFF
TRBV19	.	TRBJ1-5	.	TGTGCCAGTAGCCCTATGCGGGAGAGCAATCAGCCCCAGCATTTT	CASSPMRESNQPQHF
TRBV4-1	.	TRBJ1-5	.	TGCGCCAGCAGCCAAGATAAGGGGTCTCAGCCCCAGCATTTT	CASSQDKGSQPQHF
TRBV10-3	TRBD2	TRBJ2-3	.	TGTGCCATCAGTGAGTCGACGGCTAGCGGGGGTAGCACAGATACGCAGTATTTT	CAISESTASGGSTDTQYF
TRBV5-8	.	TRBJ2-7	.	TGTGCCAGCAGCTACAAAGCCGGGACAACTCTCTACGAGCAGTACTTC	CASSYKAGTTLYEQYF
TRBV27	.	TRBJ2-3	.	TGTGCCAGCAGTTGGGGGGGCACAGATACGCAGTATTTT	CASSWGGTDTQYF
TRBV18	.	TRBJ2-5	.	TGTGCCAGCTCTGGCTCCCAAGAGACCCAGTACTTC	CASSGSQETQYF
TRBV5-4	TRBD2	TRBJ2-1	.	TGTGCCAGCAGCCGGACTAGCGGGAGTGTTAGGGAGCAGTTCTTC	CASSRTSGSVREQFF
TRBV28	.	TRBJ2-1	.	TGTGCCACCCTGGTGAGCTCCTACAATGAGCAGTTCTTC	CATLVSSYNEQFF
TRBV7-2	.	TRBJ1-2	.	TGTGCCAGCAGCTTAGGGCCATGGGCGAGGGTTGGCTACACCTTC	CASSLGPWARVGYTF
TRBV4-3	TRBD2	TRBJ2-7	.	TGCGCCAGCAGCCAAGGGCTAGCGGGATCCTACGAGCAGTACTTC	CASSQGLAGSYEQYF
TRBV21-1	.	TRBJ2-3	.	TGTGCCAGCAGCACGAAGTGGCTGGAAAGACAAAACACAGATACGCAGTATTTT	CASSTKWLERQNTDTQYF
TRBV7-3	.	TRBJ1-2	.	TGTGCCAGCAGCCAAACTTCGGGGACATATAACTATGGCTACACCTTC	CASSQTSGTYNYGYTF
TRBV28	TRBD2	TRBJ2-3	.	TGTGCCAGCTCCCCGTCCGGGCGGGAGAGCACAGATACGCAGTATTTT	CASSPSGRESTDTQYF
TRBV19	TRBD1	TRBJ2-1	.	TGTGCCAGTAGCACTACAGGGGACGAGCAGTTCTTC	CASSTTGDEQFF
TRBV6-1	TRBD2	TRBJ2-5	.	TGTGCCAGCAGTGGGCCACCTGGCAGGACCGGGGGGGAGCAGTACTTC	CASSGPPGRTGGEQYF
TRBV19	.	TRBJ2-7	.	TGTGCCAGTAGTGTGAATAGCGTTGAGAGTGGGTACGAGCAGTACTTC	CASSVNSVESGYEQYF
TRBV27	TRBD2	TRBJ2-3	.	TGTGCCAGCAGTCTCCTTATAGCGGGATTAGGGCCTAGCACAGATACGCAGTATTTT	CASSLLIAGLGPSTDTQYF
TRBV2	TRBD2	TRBJ2-2	.	TGTGCCAGCAGCGCGGGGGGTTCGTTGGGCGGGGAGCTGTTTTTT	CASSAGGSLGGELFF
TRBV2	TRBD2	TRBJ2-1	.	TGTGCCAGCAGTGGGAGCGGGGGCCTGAGCGATGAGCAGTTCTTC	CASSGSGGLSDEQFF
TRBV7-8	.	TRBJ2-1	.	TGTGCCAGCAGCAAGACAGCGAACTCCTACAATGAGCAGTTCTTC	CASSKTANSYNEQFF
TRBV6-5	.	TRBJ1-2	.	TGTGCCAGCAGTCGAACAGGGTCCCACTATGGCTACACCTTC	CASSRTGSHYGYTF
TRBV5-4	TRBD2	TRBJ2-1	few	TGTGCCAGCAGCTTGGTTCTAGCGGGCGGGGAGCAGTTCTTC	CASSLVLAGGEQFF
TRBV9	.	TRBJ1-6	.	TGTGCCAGCAGCGTAAGGTGGGGGGATAATTCACCCCTCCACTTT	CASSVRWGDNSPLHF
TRBV4-1	.	TRBJ2-2	.	TGCGCCAGCAGCCCGGGGACTGCCAACACCGGGGAGCTGTTTTTT	CASSPGTANTGELFF
TRBV5-1	.	TRBJ2-2	.	TGCGCCAGCAGCTTGGCCACAGGGGAGGCCGGGGAGCTGTTTTTT	CASSLATGEAGELFF
TRBV18	.	TRBJ1-5	.	TGTGCCAGCTCACCCTCGGGTTATCAGCCCCAGCATTTT	CASSPSGYQPQHF
TRBV7-7	TRBD2	TRBJ2-1	.	TGTGCTAGCAGCTGCGGGACTAGCGGGTACTCCTACAATGAGCAGTTCTTC	CASSCGTSGYSYNEQFF
TRBV7-2	.	TRBJ2-7	.	TGTGCCAGCAGCTTAGAGGACACCCTTTCCTACGAGCAGTACTTC	CASSLEDTLSYEQYF
TRBV28	TRBD1	TRBJ1-1	.	TGTGCCAGCAGTTCGGGACAGGGGGTACTGGAGAACACTGAAGCTTTCTTT	CASSSGQGVLENTEAFF
TRBV10-1	TRBD1	TRBJ2-2	once	TGCGCCAGCCGGGGACAGGGGGGCACCGGGGAGCTGTTTTTT	CASRGQGGTGELFF
TRBV7-9	.	TRBJ2-1	.	TGTGCCAGCAGCTTGGGAAGCGGGAATGAGCAGTTCTTC	CASSLGSGNEQFF
TRBV4-2	TRBD1	TRBJ1-4	.	TGTGCCAGCAGCCAGAGCGTACAGGGGGCGAATGAAAAACTGTTTTTT	CASSQSVQGANEKLFF
TRBV7-9	.	TRBJ1-1	.	TGTGCCAGCAGCCGTTCTGGGGGCGAGGACACTGAAGCTTTCTTT	CASSRSGGEDTEAFF
TRBV4-3	TRBD2	TRBJ2-2	.	TGCGCCAGCAGCCAAGAGCCCGGGGGGCTAGCGGGCTGGGGGGAGCTGTTTTTT	CASSQEPGGLAGWGELFF
TRBV13	TRBD1	TRBJ2-7	.	TGTGCCAGCAGCTTGGATCGACAGGGGACCTACGAGCAGTACTTC	CASSLDRQGTYEQYF
TRBV10-3	.	TRBJ1-2	.	TGTGCCATCAGTGAGGGGCCAGGGAACTATGGCTACACCTTC	CAISEGPGNYGYTF
TRBV4-3	.	TRBJ2-5	.	TGCGCCAGCAGCCAGCAACTAGGCGGGACCCAGTACTTC	CASSQQLGGTQYF
TRBV5-1	TRBD1	TRBJ2-3	.	TGCGCCAGCAGCTTGGACAGGGGAACAGATACGCAGTATTTT	CASSLDRGTDTQYF
TRBV18	.	TRBJ2-6	.	TGTGCCAGCTCACCTACTCAGGGGCGTTACTCTGGGGCCAACGTCCTGACTTTC	CASSPTQGRYSGANVLTF
TRBV9	.	TRBJ1-1	.	TGTGCCAGCAGGGATGACAGTATGAACACTGAAGCTTTCTTT	CASRDDSMNTEAFF
TRBV7-9	.	TRBJ2-7	.	TGTGCCAGCAGGCGGGACCGTTCGGGGCAGTACTTC	CASRRDRSGQYF
TRBV29-1	TRBD1	TRBJ1-1	.	TGCAGCGTTGTTAAGGGACAGAGGAACACTGAAGCTTTCTTT	CSVVKGQRNTEAFF
TRBV7-2	TRBD1	TRBJ1-4	.	TGTGCCAGCAGCCCGAGACAGGGGGACGGTGAAAAACTGTTTTTT	CASSPRQGDGEKLFF
TRBV18	.	TRBJ2-3	few	TGTGCCAGCTCACCATATCCGGCGGGGGCAAGCACAGATACGCAGTATTTT	CASSPYPAGASTDTQYF
TRBV19	.	TRBJ2-2	.	TGTGCCAGTAGTAGCACGAGGCCCGGGGAGCTGTTTTTT	CASSSTRPGELFF
TRBV5-4	TRBD2	TRBJ2-2	.	TGTGCCAGCAGCTTCGGGACTAGTTGGGACGGGGAGCTGTTTTTT	CASSFGTSWDGELFF
TRBV6-1	.	TRBJ2-3	.	TGTGCCAGCAGTGACGCCGGGGTCACAGATACGCAGTATTTT	CASSDAGVTDTQYF